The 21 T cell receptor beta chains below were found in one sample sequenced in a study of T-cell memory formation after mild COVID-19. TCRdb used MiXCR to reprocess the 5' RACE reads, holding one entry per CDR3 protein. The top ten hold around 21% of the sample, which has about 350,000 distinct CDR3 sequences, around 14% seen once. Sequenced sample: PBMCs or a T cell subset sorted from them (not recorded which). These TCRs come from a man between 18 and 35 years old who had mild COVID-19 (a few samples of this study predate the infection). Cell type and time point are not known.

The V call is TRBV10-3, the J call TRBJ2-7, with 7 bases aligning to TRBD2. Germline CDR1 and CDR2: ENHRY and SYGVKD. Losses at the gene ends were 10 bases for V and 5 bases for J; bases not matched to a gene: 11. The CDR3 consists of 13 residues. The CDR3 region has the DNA TGTGCCACCGCACGGGGGGTCCCGAACGAGCAGTACTTC. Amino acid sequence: CATARGVPNEQYF.

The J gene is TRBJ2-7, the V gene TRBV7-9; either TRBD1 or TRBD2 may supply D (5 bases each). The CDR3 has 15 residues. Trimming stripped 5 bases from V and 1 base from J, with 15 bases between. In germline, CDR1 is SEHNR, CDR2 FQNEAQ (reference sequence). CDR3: CASSPRDLSSYEQYF. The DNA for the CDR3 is TGTGCCAGCAGCCCCCGGGACCTCTCTTCCTACGAGCAGTACTTC.

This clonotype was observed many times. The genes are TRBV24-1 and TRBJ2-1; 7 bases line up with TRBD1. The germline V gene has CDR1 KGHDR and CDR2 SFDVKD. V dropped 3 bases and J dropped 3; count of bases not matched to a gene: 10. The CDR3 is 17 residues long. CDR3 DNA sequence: TGTGCCACCAGTGATGCACGGGACAGTCACGGCTACAATGAGCAGTTCTTC. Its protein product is CATSDARDSHGYNEQFF.

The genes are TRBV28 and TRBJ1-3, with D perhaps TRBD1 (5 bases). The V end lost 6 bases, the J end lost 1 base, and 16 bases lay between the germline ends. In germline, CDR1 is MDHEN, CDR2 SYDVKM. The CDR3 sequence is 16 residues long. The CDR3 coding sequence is TGTGCCAGCAGCTCATCAGGGTCCCCATCTGGAAACACCATATATTTT. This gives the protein CASSSSGSPSGNTIYF.

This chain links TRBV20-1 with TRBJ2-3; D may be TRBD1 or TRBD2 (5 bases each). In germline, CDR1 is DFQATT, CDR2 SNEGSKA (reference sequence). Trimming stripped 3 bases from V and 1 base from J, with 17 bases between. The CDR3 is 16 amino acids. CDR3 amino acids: CSASGTIGVGTDTQYF. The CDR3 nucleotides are TGCAGTGCTAGTGGGACCATAGGGGTGGGCACAGATACGCAGTATTTT.

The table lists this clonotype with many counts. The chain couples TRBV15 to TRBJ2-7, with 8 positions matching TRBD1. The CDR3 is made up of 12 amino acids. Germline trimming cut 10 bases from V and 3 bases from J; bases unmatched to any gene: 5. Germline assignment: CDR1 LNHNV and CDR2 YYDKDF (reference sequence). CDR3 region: CAITDRDYEQYF. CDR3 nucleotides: TGTGCCATTACGGACAGGGACTACGAGCAGTACTTC.

The CDR3 DNA reads TGCGCCAGCAGCCAAGTCGTCAGGGACCTCGAAGCTTTCTTT. Its protein product is CASSQVVRDLEAFF. This chain joins TRBV4-3 and TRBJ1-1, with D tentatively TRBD1 (5 bases). Trimming removed 1 base from V and 8 bases from J, with 14 bases in between. This CDR3 is 14 amino acids long. CDR1 is LGHNA and CDR2 is YSLEER in the germline V gene.

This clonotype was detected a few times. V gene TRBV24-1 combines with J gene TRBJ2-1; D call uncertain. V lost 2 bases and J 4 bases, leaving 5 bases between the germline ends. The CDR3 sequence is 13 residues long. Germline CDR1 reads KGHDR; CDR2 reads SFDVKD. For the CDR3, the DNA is TGTGCCACCAGTGATTGGCAATACAATGAGCAGTTCTTC. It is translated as CATSDWQYNEQFF.

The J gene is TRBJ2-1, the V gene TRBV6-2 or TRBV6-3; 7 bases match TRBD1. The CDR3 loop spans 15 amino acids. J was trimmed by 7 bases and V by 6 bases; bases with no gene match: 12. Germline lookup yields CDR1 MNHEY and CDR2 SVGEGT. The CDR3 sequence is CASRLGQEEGNEQFF. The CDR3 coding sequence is TGTGCCAGCAGACTCGGACAGGAAGAGGGTAATGAGCAGTTCTTC.

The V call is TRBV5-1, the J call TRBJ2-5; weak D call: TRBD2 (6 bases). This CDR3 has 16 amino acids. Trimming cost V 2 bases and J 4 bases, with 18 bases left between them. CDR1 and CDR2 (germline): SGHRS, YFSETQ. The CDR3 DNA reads TGCGCCAGCAGCTTTTATCGGCCGGGAGCTACAGAGACCCAGTACTTC. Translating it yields CASSFYRPGATETQYF. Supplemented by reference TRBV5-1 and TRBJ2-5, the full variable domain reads KAGVTQTPRYLIKTRGQQVTLSCSPISGHRSVSWYQQTPGQGLQFLFEYFSETQRNKGNFPGRFSGRQFSNSRSEMNVSTLELGDSALYLCASSFYRPGATETQYFGPGTRLLVL.

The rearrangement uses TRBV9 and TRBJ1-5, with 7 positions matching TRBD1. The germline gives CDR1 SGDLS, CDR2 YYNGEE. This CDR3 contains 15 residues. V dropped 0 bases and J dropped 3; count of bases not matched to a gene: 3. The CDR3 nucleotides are TGTGCCAGCAGCGTAGGGGGACAGATCAATCAGCCCCAGCATTTT. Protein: CASSVGGQINQPQHF.

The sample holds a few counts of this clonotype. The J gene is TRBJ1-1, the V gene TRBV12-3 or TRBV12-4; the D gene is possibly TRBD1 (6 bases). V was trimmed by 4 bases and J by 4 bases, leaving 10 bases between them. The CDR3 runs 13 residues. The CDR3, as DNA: TGTGCCAGCAGTTCGGGGGCATTCACTGAAGCTTTCTTT. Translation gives CASSSGAFTEAFF.

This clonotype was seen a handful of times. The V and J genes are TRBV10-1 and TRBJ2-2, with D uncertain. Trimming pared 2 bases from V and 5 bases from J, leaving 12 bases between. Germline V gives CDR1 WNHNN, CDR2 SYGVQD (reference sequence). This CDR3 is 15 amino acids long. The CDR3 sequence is CASSEQKGMTGELFF. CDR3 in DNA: TGCGCCAGCAGTGAGCAAAAAGGCATGACCGGGGAGCTGTTTTTT.

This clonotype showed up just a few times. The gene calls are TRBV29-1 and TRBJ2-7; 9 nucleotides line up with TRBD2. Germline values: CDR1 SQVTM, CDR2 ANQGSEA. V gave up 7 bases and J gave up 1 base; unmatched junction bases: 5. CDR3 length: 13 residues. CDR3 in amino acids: CSGQRGASYEQYF. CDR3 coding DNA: TGCAGCGGTCAGCGGGGGGCTTCCTACGAGCAGTACTTC.

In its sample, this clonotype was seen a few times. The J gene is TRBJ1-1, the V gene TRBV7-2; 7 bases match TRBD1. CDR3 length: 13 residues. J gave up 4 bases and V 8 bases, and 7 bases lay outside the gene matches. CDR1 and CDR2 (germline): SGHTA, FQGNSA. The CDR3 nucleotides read TGTGCCAGCTTAGGGTCAGGGGGCACTGAAGCTTTCTTT. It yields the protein CASLGSGGTEAFF.

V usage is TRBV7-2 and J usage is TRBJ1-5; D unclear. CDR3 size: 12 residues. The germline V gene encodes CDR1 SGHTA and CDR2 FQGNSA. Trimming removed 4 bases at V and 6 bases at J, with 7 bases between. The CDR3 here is CASSWEGQPQHF. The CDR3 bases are TGTGCCAGCAGCTGGGAAGGTCAGCCCCAGCATTTT.

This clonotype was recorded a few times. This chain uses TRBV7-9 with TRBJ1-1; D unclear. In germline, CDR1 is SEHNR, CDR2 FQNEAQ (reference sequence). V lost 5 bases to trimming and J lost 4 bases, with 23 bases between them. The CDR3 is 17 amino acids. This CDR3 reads CASSPIVVRIFGTEAFF. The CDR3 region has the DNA TGTGCCAGCAGCCCAATAGTGGTCAGAATCTTCGGCACTGAAGCTTTCTTT.

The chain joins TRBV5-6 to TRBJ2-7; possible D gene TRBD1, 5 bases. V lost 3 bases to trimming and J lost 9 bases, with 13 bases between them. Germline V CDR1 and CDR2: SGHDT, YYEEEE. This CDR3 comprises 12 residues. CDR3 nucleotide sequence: TGTGCCAGCAGCTGGGGCCCCCATAGGCAGTACTTC. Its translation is CASSWGPHRQYF.

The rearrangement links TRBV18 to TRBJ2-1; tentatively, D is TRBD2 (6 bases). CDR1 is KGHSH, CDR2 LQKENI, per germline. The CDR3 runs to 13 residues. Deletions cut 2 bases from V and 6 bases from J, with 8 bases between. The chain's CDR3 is CASSPGGANEQFF. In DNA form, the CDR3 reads TGTGCCAGCTCACCAGGCGGGGCCAATGAGCAGTTCTTC.

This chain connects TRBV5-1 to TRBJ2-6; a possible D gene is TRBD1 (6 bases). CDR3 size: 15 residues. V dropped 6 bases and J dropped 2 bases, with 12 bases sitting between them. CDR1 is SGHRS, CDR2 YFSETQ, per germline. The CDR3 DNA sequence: TGCGCCAGCACCGAACAGGGTCCTGGGGCCAACGTCCTGACTTTC. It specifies CASTEQGPGANVLTF. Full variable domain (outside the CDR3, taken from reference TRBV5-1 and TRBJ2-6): KAGVTQTPRYLIKTRGQQVTLSCSPISGHRSVSWYQQTPGQGLQFLFEYFSETQRNKGNFPGRFSGRQFSNSRSEMNVSTLELGDSALYLCASTEQGPGANVLTFGAGSRLTVL.

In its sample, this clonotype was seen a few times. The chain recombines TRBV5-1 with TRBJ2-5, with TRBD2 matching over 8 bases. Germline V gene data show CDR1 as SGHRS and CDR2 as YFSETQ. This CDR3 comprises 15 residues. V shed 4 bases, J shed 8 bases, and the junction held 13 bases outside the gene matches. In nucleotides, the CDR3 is TGCGCCAGCAGCCTGACCGGGAGAGCGGGGGAAACCCAGTACTTC. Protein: CASSLTGRAGETQYF.